A single sample gave rise to the 30 T cell receptor beta chains below, sequenced in a study of cytomegalovirus exposure and HLA in healthy donors (dated by TCRdb to between 2016 and 2019). Library method: the immunoSEQ multiplex PCR assay. The multiplex PCR relied on a mix of 60 forward primers for TCR Vbeta segments and 13 reverse primers for TCR Jbeta segments. This is the immuneACCESS table as TCRdb keeps it, with only in-frame sequences that have V and J called. A part of the clones is gone; compared with another copy, unresolved V genes explain less than half, and the rest is unexplained. This sample holds some 130,000 clones; about 66% were observed only once. The top ten constitute approximately 1.7% of the sample. The sequencing input was PBMCs. Receptors originate from a human donor in good health.

Written as DNA, the CDR3 is TGTGCCAGCAGCCCTACGGCGGGATCTGTGAACACTGAAGCTTTCTTT. This encodes CASSPTAGSVNTEAFF. The rearrangement links TRBV7-3 to TRBJ1-1; D is undetermined. The CDR3 sequence is 16 residues long. V was pared by 5 bases and J by 0 bases, with 16 bases between. CDR1 and CDR2 (germline): SGHTA, FQGTGA.

This clone was observed a handful of times. The rearrangement links TRBV5-5 to TRBJ1-5; 9 nucleotides align to TRBD1. The CDR3 totals 15 residues. Germline CDR1 and CDR2: SGHKS and YYEKEE (reference sequence). Germline trimming cut 0 bases from V and 6 bases from J; bases unmatched to any gene: 4. The CDR3 nucleotides are TGTGCCAGCAGCTTGGGACAGGGGGACGGTCAGCCCCAGCATTTT. Amino acids: CASSLGQGDGQPQHF.

The rearrangement links TRBV11-3 to TRBJ2-3; 13 bases map to TRBD2. The CDR3 covers 17 residues. Trimming removed 4 bases from V and 0 bases from J; junction bases left unmatched: 4. Germline V gene sequence: CDR1 SGHNT, CDR2 YENEEA. The CDR3 spells CASSSGLAGPSTDTQYF. CDR3 nucleotides: TGTGCCAGCAGCTCGGGACTAGCGGGACCTAGCACAGATACGCAGTATTTT.

This clone appeared once. V gene TRBV5-4 combines with J gene TRBJ2-1; possible D gene TRBD1, 7 bases. The CDR3 loop spans 15 amino acids. Germline CDR1 and CDR2: SGHNT and YYREEE (reference sequence). V was clipped by 4 bases and J by 3 bases, with 14 bases between them. CDR3 bases: TGTGCCAGCAGCCTGAGGGGGCGGGGCTACAATGAGCAGTTCTTC. It translates to CASSLRGRGYNEQFF.

The rearrangement uses TRBV2 and TRBJ2-7, with 10 positions matching TRBD2. This CDR3 is built from 18 residues. Trimming cost V 3 bases and J 0 bases; bases outside gene matches: 11. In germline, CDR1 is SNHLY, CDR2 FYNNEI. The CDR3 spells CASSDSLTSGYSSYEQYF. CDR3 nucleotide sequence: TGTGCCAGCAGTGACTCACTGACTAGCGGGTATAGCTCCTACGAGCAGTACTTC.

V is TRBV11-2 and J is TRBJ2-3; possibly TRBD2 for D (6 bases). Looked up from germline, CDR1 is SGHAT and CDR2 is FQNNGV. V shed 2 bases and J shed 4 bases, with 19 bases lying between them. The CDR3 extends over 17 amino acids. For the CDR3, the DNA is TGTGCCAGCAGCTTACCGCGACATGAGACTAGTTCAGATACGCAGTATTTT. Translation: CASSLPRHETSSDTQYF.

The V call is TRBV15, the J call TRBJ1-1; 8 bases align to TRBD1. Trimming removed 8 bases from V and 1 base from J; junction bases left unmatched: 9. The germline gives CDR1 LNHNV, CDR2 YYDKDF (reference sequence). CDR3 length: 15 residues. DNA for the CDR3: TGTGCCACCTTACGGGACAGGCTACCGAACACTGAAGCTTTCTTT. This gives the protein CATLRDRLPNTEAFF.

This chain connects TRBV2 to TRBJ1-5; D is ambiguous. From germline, CDR1 is SNHLY and CDR2 FYNNEI. The ends were cut back, 1 base at V and 0 bases at J, with 7 bases in the middle. There are 15 residues in the CDR3. The CDR3 coding sequence is TGTGCCAGCAGTGAAGATCGGTATAGCAATCAGCCCCAGCATTTT. Amino acids: CASSEDRYSNQPQHF.

This clone was counted a few times. V usage is TRBV5-1 and J usage is TRBJ1-1; D remains unclear. The ends were cut back, 4 bases at V and 1 base at J, with 11 bases in the middle. Germline V gene sequence: CDR1 SGHRS, CDR2 YFSETQ. CDR3 length equals 14 residues. The CDR3 protein is CASSADGSNTEAFF. The DNA of the CDR3 is TGCGCCAGCAGCGCCGACGGGTCGAACACTGAAGCTTTCTTT.

This clone has only a few counts. This chain joins TRBV27 and TRBJ1-2; perhaps TRBD1 as D (5 bases). Germline V CDR1 and CDR2: MNHEY, SMNVEV (reference sequence). Trimming cost V 4 bases and J 3 bases, with 12 bases left between them. This CDR3 is 14 amino acids long. In DNA form, the CDR3 reads TGTGCCAGCAGTTCCCAGGGTATGGACTATGGCTACACCTTC. Amino acids: CASSSQGMDYGYTF.

The chain recombines TRBV9 with TRBJ2-5, with D possibly matching TRBD1 (5 bases). V was cut by 1 base and J by 5 bases, with 9 bases left in between. CDR1 SGDLS and CDR2 YYNGEE come from the germline V gene. The CDR3 is 13 amino acids. The CDR3 region has the DNA TGTGCCAGCAGCGTACGGGCAGGGGAGACCCAGTACTTC. This sequence encodes CASSVRAGETQYF.

The chain recombines TRBV6-1 with TRBJ1-1; the match to TRBD1 covers 11 bases. V shed 6 bases and J 4 bases; nucleotides not matched to a gene: 7. Germline CDR1 and CDR2: MNHNS and SASEGT. The CDR3 has 15 amino acids. The CDR3 nucleotides read TGTGCCAGCAGAGACCCGGGACAGGGGGGCACTGAAGCTTTCTTT. Its protein product is CASRDPGQGGTEAFF.

The chain links TRBV28 to TRBJ2-1; D remains unclear. This CDR3 region has 12 residues. Germline V CDR1 and CDR2: MDHEN, SYDVKM. The V gene lost 5 bases and the J gene lost 8 bases, with 10 bases spanning the gap. The CDR3 region has the DNA TGTGCCAGCAGTCCCACTGGTTATGAGCAGTTCTTC. Its protein product is CASSPTGYEQFF.

The DNA for the CDR3 is TGTGCCAGCAGTGAGATCCGGCCTAGCCCCGGGACTAGCGGCACAGATACGCAGTATTTT. This codes for CASSEIRPSPGTSGTDTQYF. The V and J genes are TRBV2 and TRBJ2-3, with 10 bases aligning to TRBD2. V was clipped by 3 bases and J by 1 base; unmatched bases: 16. There are 20 residues in the CDR3. The germline V gene encodes CDR1 SNHLY and CDR2 FYNNEI.

This chain links TRBV5-1 with TRBJ1-2; D possibly corresponds to TRBD1 (5 bases). Germline V gives CDR1 SGHRS, CDR2 YFSETQ. V lost 0 bases and J 6 bases, leaving 9 bases between the germline ends. The CDR3 contains 13 residues. The CDR3 nucleotides read TGCGCCAGCAGCTTGGATGTGACAGATGGCTACACCTTC. This sequence encodes CASSLDVTDGYTF.

The rearrangement uses TRBV5-1 and TRBJ1-1; TRBD1 matches at 11 bases. CDR1 is SGHRS, CDR2 YFSETQ, per germline. The CDR3 is 14 amino acids. V shed 6 bases and J 7 bases; nucleotides not matched to a gene: 8. CDR3 residues: CASKLAGQGVEAFF. The DNA for the CDR3 is TGCGCCAGCAAGCTTGCGGGACAGGGGGTTGAAGCTTTCTTT. Supplemented by reference TRBV5-1 and TRBJ1-1, the full variable domain reads KAGVTQTPRYLIKTRGQQVTLSCSPISGHRSVSWYQQTPGQGLQFLFEYFSETQRNKGNFPGRFSGRQFSNSRSEMNVSTLELGDSALYLCASKLAGQGVEAFFGQGTRLTVV.

The CDR3 nucleotides read TGTGCCAGTAGTATTCTAGCGGGAGGGGAGCAGTTCTTC. Protein product: CASSILAGGEQFF. The J gene is TRBJ2-1, the V gene TRBV19, with 12 bases lining up with TRBD2. J lost 10 bases, V lost 3 bases, and 1 base had no gene match. CDR3 size: 13 residues. The V gene's germline CDR1 is LNHDA and CDR2 SQIVND (reference sequence). Using reference TRBV19 and TRBJ2-1 for the parts outside the CDR3, the full variable domain is DGGITQSPKYLFRKEGQNVTLSCEQNLNHDAMYWYRQDPGQGLRLIYYSQIVNDFQKGDIAEGYSVSREKKESFPLTVTSAQKNPTAFYLCASSILAGGEQFFGPGTRLTVL.

V gene TRBV18 combines with J gene TRBJ2-2; the D gene is possibly TRBD1 (5 bases). The CDR3 is 12 amino acids. Per the germline V gene, CDR1 is KGHSH and CDR2 is LQKENI. V was clipped by 3 bases and J by 6 bases, with 5 bases between them. The CDR3 protein is CASSPTAGELFF. The CDR3, as DNA: TGTGCCAGCTCACCGACAGCCGGGGAGCTGTTTTTT.

The gene calls are TRBV6-1 and TRBJ1-1; a possible D gene is TRBD1 (5 bases). Deletions cut 2 bases from V and 7 bases from J, with 11 bases between. CDR1 is MNHNS and CDR2 is SASEGT in the germline V gene. The CDR3 runs 13 residues. The DNA of the CDR3 is TGTGCCAGCAGTGAACTGGGGGGAGGTGAAGCTTTCTTT. This codes for CASSELGGGEAFF.

The chain has TRBV19 and TRBJ1-5; maybe TRBD1 (5 bases). This CDR3 region has 14 residues. Germline CDR1 is LNHDA and CDR2 is SQIVND (reference sequence). Trimming left V 3 bases short and J 6 bases short, with 12 bases between. The CDR3 sequence is CASSMAGYGQPQHF. The CDR3 DNA sequence: TGTGCCAGTAGTATGGCAGGGTACGGTCAGCCCCAGCATTTT.

The chain joins TRBV18 to TRBJ2-7, with 7 positions matching TRBD1. The CDR3 extends over 13 amino acids. Germline CDR1 and CDR2: KGHSH and LQKENI. Trimming took 5 bases from V and 7 from J; bases not matched to a gene: 8. The CDR3 DNA is TGTGCCAGCTCAGCGAACACAGGGGATGAGCAGTACTTC. It translates to CASSANTGDEQYF.

This clone was seen a single time. This chain uses TRBV4-1 with TRBJ1-2; tentatively, D is TRBD1 (5 bases). Trimming shortened V by 5 bases and J by 2 bases, and 15 bases separated the two germline ends. Per germline, CDR1 MGHRA and CDR2 YSYEKL. The CDR3 sequence is 15 residues long. The DNA of the CDR3 is TGCGCCAGCAGCGACAGAGAAGGATCCAACTATGGCTACACCTTC. Translated: CASSDREGSNYGYTF.

This chain links TRBV11-3 with TRBJ2-6; the D gene is possibly TRBD2 (5 bases). Germline assignment: CDR1 SGHNT and CDR2 YENEEA. The CDR3 length is 15 residues. The V gene lost 3 bases and the J gene lost 4 bases, with 10 bases spanning the gap. This CDR3 is CASSLGSWGANVLTF. CDR3 in DNA: TGTGCCAGCAGCTTGGGGAGTTGGGGGGCCAACGTCCTGACTTTC.

The chain couples TRBV27 to TRBJ2-1; maybe TRBD2 (5 bases). The ends were cut back, 5 bases at V and 3 bases at J, with 14 bases in the middle. Germline V gene sequence: CDR1 MNHEY, CDR2 SMNVEV (reference sequence). This CDR3 is 15 amino acids long. CDR3: CASSPAWGDYNEQFF. The DNA of the CDR3 is TGTGCCAGCAGTCCCGCTTGGGGAGACTACAATGAGCAGTTCTTC.

V usage is TRBV29-1 and J usage is TRBJ2-1; 11 nucleotides agree with TRBD1. V was pared by 0 bases and J by 9 bases, with 7 bases of the junction left unmatched. Germline V gene lookup returns CDR1 SQVTM and CDR2 ANQGSEA. The CDR3 has 15 amino acids. The CDR3, as DNA: TGCAGCGTTGAAGAATGGGACAGGGGGAGGGGTGAGCAGTTCTTC. Protein: CSVEEWDRGRGEQFF.

This clone was found a few times. This chain uses TRBV28 with TRBJ2-1, with D possibly matching TRBD2 (6 bases). The CDR3 is 13 residues long. Germline CDR1 MDHEN, CDR2 SYDVKM. V lost 5 bases, J lost 6 bases, and 11 bases lay in between. CDR3 bases: TGTGCCAGCAGTCAACTAGCTACCAATGAGCAGTTCTTC. This translates into CASSQLATNEQFF.

The V gene is TRBV7-9, the J gene TRBJ1-1; perhaps TRBD1 as D (5 bases). The CDR3 length is 14 residues. Trimming shortened V by 4 bases and J by 1 base, and 10 bases separated the two germline ends. CDR1 is SEHNR and CDR2 is FQNEAQ in the germline V gene (reference sequence). CDR3 DNA sequence: TGTGCCAGCAGCTCCTCAGACAGGAACACTGAAGCTTTCTTT. Its protein is CASSSSDRNTEAFF.

This clone was counted only a few times. The V gene is TRBV5-1, the J gene TRBJ2-2; the match to TRBD2 covers 7 bases. V was pared by 0 bases and J by 6 bases, with 5 bases of the junction left unmatched. The CDR3 totals 15 residues. The germline CDR1 and CDR2 sequences are SGHRS and YFSETQ. CDR3 in amino acids: CASSLVTSLAGELFF. The CDR3 DNA is TGCGCCAGCAGCTTGGTGACTAGCCTCGCCGGGGAGCTGTTTTTT.

The V gene is TRBV2, the J gene TRBJ2-3; D uncertain. From germline, CDR1 is SNHLY and CDR2 FYNNEI. V was shortened by 4 bases and J by 6 bases, with 11 bases between the two germline ends. The CDR3 runs to 13 residues. The CDR3 here is CASSVNPQDTQYF. In nucleotides, the CDR3 is TGTGCCAGCAGTGTCAACCCCCAGGATACGCAGTATTTT.

The chain is built from TRBV5-4 and TRBJ1-3; no firm D call. Germline values: CDR1 SGHNT, CDR2 YYREEE (reference sequence). The CDR3 consists of 15 residues. The V end lost 3 bases, the J end lost 0 bases, and 10 bases lay between the germline ends. CDR3 in amino acids: CASSSDKNSGNTIYF. The CDR3 DNA is TGTGCCAGCAGCTCCGACAAGAACTCTGGAAACACCATATATTTT.